The rows below give T cell receptor beta chains drawn from one sample of a study of blood T cell repertoires in COVID-19. Profiling relied on immunoSEQ multiplex PCR, and the TCRdb table lists in-frame clones only, not all of them. In the table there are about 480,000 clones, 70% to 90% of which are singletons. The sequencing sample was made of PBMCs or T cells enriched from blood (not recorded which). These receptors were collected from a woman aged 18 to 35 with acute COVID-19. Both conserved end residues are part of each CDR3. Each record gives: clone size, J gene, D gene, V gene, CDR3 protein, CDR3 DNA. A D gene is named only where the DNA matches it firmly. Size tells how often a clone was seen (once, few, many) or the class of an expanded clone, and some rows leave it out.

>NA|TRBJ2-7|TRBD1|TRBV6-5
CASSRGQELREQYF
TGTGCCAGCAGTCGCGGACAGGAGTTACGGGAGCAGTACTTC
>NA|TRBJ1-6|TRBD1|TRBV9
CASSTSGTDNSPLHF
TGTGCCAGCAGCACGTCCGGGACAGATAATTCACCCCTCCACTTT
>NA|TRBJ2-2|TRBD2|TRBV25-1
CASSEQGLAGELFF
TGTGCCAGCAGTGAACAGGGACTAGCCGGGGAGCTGTTTTTT
>NA|TRBJ2-5|NA|TRBV11-3
CASSTGEQETQYF
TGTGCCAGCAGCACGGGGGAGCAAGAGACCCAGTACTTC
>NA|TRBJ2-3|TRBD2|TRBV7-9
CASSPQRGSTDTQYF
TGTGCCAGCAGCCCCCAGCGGGGGAGCACAGATACGCAGTATTTT
>NA|TRBJ1-2|TRBD1|TRBV3-1/TRBV3-2
CASSPRDSSNYGYTF
TGTGCCAGCAGCCCCAGGGACAGCTCTAACTATGGCTACACCTTC
>NA|TRBJ1-1|NA|TRBV4-2
CASSQGPQRTPNTEAFF
TGTGCCAGCAGCCAAGGCCCTCAGAGGACTCCGAACACTGAAGCTTTCTTT
>NA|TRBJ2-7|NA|TRBV21-1
CASSKAQGGEQYF
TGTGCCAGCAGCAAAGCGCAGGGGGGTGAGCAGTACTTC
>NA|TRBJ1-6|NA|TRBV5-8
CASSLVGHNNSPLHF
TGTGCCAGCAGCTTGGTGGGACACAATAATTCACCCCTCCACTTT
>NA|TRBJ2-7|TRBD1|TRBV28
CASSFPGTVSYEQYF
TGTGCCAGCAGTTTCCCCGGGACAGTTTCCTACGAGCAGTACTTC
>NA|TRBJ2-1|TRBD1|TRBV5-5
CASRPTGGGSNEQFF
TGTGCCAGCAGACCCACAGGGGGCGGGTCCAATGAGCAGTTCTTC
>NA|TRBJ2-5|TRBD2|TRBV9
CASSVEGTTYQETQYF
TGTGCCAGCAGCGTAGAGGGGACTACGTACCAAGAGACCCAGTACTTC
>NA|TRBJ2-1|NA|TRBV11-3
CASRGLHEQFF
TGTGCCAGCCGGGGTCTCCATGAGCAGTTCTTC
>NA|TRBJ1-4|NA|TRBV5-5
CASSPRDLSEKLFF
TGTGCCAGCAGCCCCCGGGATTTAAGTGAAAAACTGTTTTTT
>NA|TRBJ1-2|NA|TRBV19
CASTAGRSYTF
TGTGCCAGTACCGCAGGGCGGAGCTACACCTTC
>NA|TRBJ2-7|NA|TRBV5-1
CASSLGRSGLYEQYF
TGCGCCAGCAGCTTGGGAAGGTCAGGGTTGTACGAGCAGTACTTC
>once|TRBJ2-2|NA|TRBV7-2
CASSLVGAGELFF
TGTGCCAGCAGCTTAGTAGGGGCCGGGGAGCTGTTTTTT
>NA|TRBJ2-1|NA|TRBV7-3
CASSYRQVSYNEQFF
TGTGCCAGCAGCTACCGACAGGTCTCCTACAATGAGCAGTTCTTC
>NA|TRBJ2-7|NA|TRBV7-2
CASSLLLSSPLYEQYF
TGTGCCAGCAGCTTATTATTGTCCTCCCCCCTCTACGAGCAGTACTTC
>once|TRBJ1-1|NA|TRBV29-1
CSVEAGRYTEAFF
TGCAGCGTTGAAGCGGGAAGGTACACTGAAGCTTTCTTT
>few|TRBJ2-5|NA|TRBV9
CASSALLGATGETQYF
TGTGCCAGCAGCGCCCTCCTAGGGGCGACGGGTGAGACCCAGTACTTC
>once|TRBJ2-7|NA|TRBV9
CASSPRLDSTKQYF
TGTGCCAGCAGCCCCAGACTGGACAGTACGAAGCAGTACTTC
>NA|TRBJ2-2|TRBD2|TRBV11-3
CASSPSGMHTGELFF
TGTGCCAGCAGCCCTAGCGGGATGCACACCGGGGAGCTGTTTTTT
>once|TRBJ1-1|NA|TRBV30
CALSGEANTEAFF
TGTGCTCTGTCGGGGGAAGCGAACACTGAAGCTTTCTTT
>NA|TRBJ1-2|TRBD1|TRBV7-3
CASSLQSPGQGSGYTF
TGTGCCAGCAGCTTACAATCTCCGGGACAGGGGTCGGGCTACACCTTC
>NA|TRBJ2-7|TRBD2|TRBV12-5
CASTGLAGYEQYF
TGTGCTAGCACAGGACTAGCGGGCTACGAGCAGTACTTC
>NA|TRBJ2-1|TRBD2|TRBV19
CASSIGVPSGSLNEQFF
TGTGCCAGTAGTATAGGGGTACCTAGCGGGAGTCTCAATGAGCAGTTCTTC